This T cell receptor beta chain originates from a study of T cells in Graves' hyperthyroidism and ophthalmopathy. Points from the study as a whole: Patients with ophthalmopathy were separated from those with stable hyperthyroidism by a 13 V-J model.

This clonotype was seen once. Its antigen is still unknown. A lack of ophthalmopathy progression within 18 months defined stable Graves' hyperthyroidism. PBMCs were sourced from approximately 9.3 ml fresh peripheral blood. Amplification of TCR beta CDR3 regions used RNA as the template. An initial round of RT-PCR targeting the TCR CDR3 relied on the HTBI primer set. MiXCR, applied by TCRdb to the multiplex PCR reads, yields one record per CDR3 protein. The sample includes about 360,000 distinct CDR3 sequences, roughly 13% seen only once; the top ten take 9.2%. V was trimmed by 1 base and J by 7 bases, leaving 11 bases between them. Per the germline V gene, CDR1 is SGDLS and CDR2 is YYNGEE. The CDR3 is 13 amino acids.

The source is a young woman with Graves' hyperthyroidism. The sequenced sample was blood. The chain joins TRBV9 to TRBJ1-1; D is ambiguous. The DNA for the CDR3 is TGTGCCAGCAGCGTAATTAGCAGCGTTGAAGCTTTCTTT. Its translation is CASSVISSVEAFF.